This T cell receptor beta chain comes out of a study of graft-versus-host responses after intestinal transplantation. Study-wide background: In this cohort, recipients had multivisceral, liver-intestinal, or isolated intestinal transplants. Whole-study findings and limits: High graft-versus-host to host-versus-graft clonal ratios were seen in allografts of patients with graft-donor T cell macrochimerism. With peak circulating GvH clone levels came an association with early post-transplant HvG declines.

This clone appeared a few times. The antigen is undetermined. The assay was immunoSEQ multiplex PCR, and TCRdb's table has in-frame clones only and misses some. This table holds fewer than 95,000 clones, 94% found once. In germline, CDR1 is DFQATT, CDR2 SNEGSKA (reference sequence). V lost 2 bases and J lost 4, with 3 bases in between. CDR3 size: 11 residues. The genes are TRBV20-1 and TRBJ2-1; unclear D gene. This TCR was recovered from a human donor who was the organ donor for an intestinal transplant. This sample comprised unstimulated CD4+ T cells sorted from spleen or lymph node cells, obtained before transplant. The CDR3 DNA sequence: TGCAGTGCTAGACTATACAATGAGCAGTTCTTC. Protein product: CSARLYNEQFF.